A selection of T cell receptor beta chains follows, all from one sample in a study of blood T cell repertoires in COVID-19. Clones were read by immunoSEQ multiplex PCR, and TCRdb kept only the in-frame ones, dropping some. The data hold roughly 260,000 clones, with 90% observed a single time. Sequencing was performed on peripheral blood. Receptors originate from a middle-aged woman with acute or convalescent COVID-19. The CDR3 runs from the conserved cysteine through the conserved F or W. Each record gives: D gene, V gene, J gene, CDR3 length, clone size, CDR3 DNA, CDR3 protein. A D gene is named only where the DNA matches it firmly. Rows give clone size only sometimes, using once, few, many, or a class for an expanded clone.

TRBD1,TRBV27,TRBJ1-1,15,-,TGTGCCAGCATTGCAGGGGGCAGGATGGACACTGAAGCTTTCTTT,CASIAGGRMDTEAFF
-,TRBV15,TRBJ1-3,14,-,TGTGCCACCAGCCCACCACCCCCAGGGAACACCATATATTTT,CATSPPPPGNTIYF
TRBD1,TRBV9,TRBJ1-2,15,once,TGTGCCAGCAGCGCAACGGGACAGGGGGACTATGGCTACACCTTC,CASSATGQGDYGYTF
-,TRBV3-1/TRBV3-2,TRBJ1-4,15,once,TGTGCCAGCAGCCAAGATGGGGGCTCGGTTGAAAAACTGTTTTTT,CASSQDGGSVEKLFF
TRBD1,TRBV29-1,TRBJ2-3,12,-,TGCAGCGTTTTAACAGGGGACGATACGCAGTATTTT,CSVLTGDDTQYF
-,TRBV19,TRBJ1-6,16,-,TGTGCCAGTAGTGTCGGGGAGGGCGTTTATAATTCACCCCTCCACTTT,CASSVGEGVYNSPLHF
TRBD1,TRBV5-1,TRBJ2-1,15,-,TGCGCCAGCAGCCCGGGACAGGGAGTTTTCGATGAGCAGTTCTTC,CASSPGQGVFDEQFF
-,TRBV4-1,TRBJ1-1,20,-,TGCGCCAGCAGCCAAGATCTTGTCTCGTGGTTAACCGGCCGACAGCACGGAGCTTTCTTT,CASSQDLVSWLTGRQHGAFF
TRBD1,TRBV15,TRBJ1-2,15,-,TGTGCCACCAGCAGGAAACAGGGGGCTACCGGGGGCTACACCTTC,CATSRKQGATGGYTF
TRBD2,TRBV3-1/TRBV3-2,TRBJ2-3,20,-,TGTGCCAGCAGCCAAGCCCCCGGGGCTAGCGGGGGCTCACATCGGGGGGCGCAGTATTTT,CASSQAPGASGGSHRGAQYF
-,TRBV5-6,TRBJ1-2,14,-,TGTGCCAGCAGCTTTTCAGGGGCCTATGGAGGCTACACCTTC,CASSFSGAYGGYTF
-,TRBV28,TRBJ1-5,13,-,TGTGCCAGCAGTTTGCGGGTCAATCAGCCCCAGCATTTT,CASSLRVNQPQHF
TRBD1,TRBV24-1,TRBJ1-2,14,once,TGTGCCACCAGTGACGTAACAGGGGGCAATGGCTACACCTTC,CATSDVTGGNGYTF
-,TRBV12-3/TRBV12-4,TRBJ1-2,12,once,TGTGCCAGCCCGTCGGGGAAGGCGGGCTACACCTTC,CASPSGKAGYTF
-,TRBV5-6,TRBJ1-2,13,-,TGTGCCAGCAGCCCCTCTGAGACATATGGCTACACCTTC,CASSPSETYGYTF
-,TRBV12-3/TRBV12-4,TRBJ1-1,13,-,TGTGCCAGCAGTTCCCCTGACACCCCTGAAGCTTTCTTT,CASSSPDTPEAFF
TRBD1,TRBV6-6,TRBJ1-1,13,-,TGTGCCAGCAGACCACAGGGGGGAACTGAAGCTTTCTTT,CASRPQGGTEAFF
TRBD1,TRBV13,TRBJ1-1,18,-,TGTGCCAGCAGTCAACAGGGGGCGCGAGGCTCGGAGGACACTGAAGCTTTCTTT,CASSQQGARGSEDTEAFF
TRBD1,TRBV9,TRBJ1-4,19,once,TGTGCCAGCAGCGTAGCGGCAGGGGGTATCAGGGGATCAAATGAAAAACTGTTTTTT,CASSVAAGGIRGSNEKLFF
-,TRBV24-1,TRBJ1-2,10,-,TGTGCCACCAGTGATTTGAAGAGTTCCTTC,CATSDLKSSF
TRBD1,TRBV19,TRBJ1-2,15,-,TGTGCCAGTATAGGACAGGGGGACCTCCTCTATGGCTACACCTTC,CASIGQGDLLYGYTF
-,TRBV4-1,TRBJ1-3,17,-,TGCGCCAGCAGCCAAGAAGCCGGCCCCGCGGCGGGAAACACCATATATTTT,CASSQEAGPAAGNTIYF
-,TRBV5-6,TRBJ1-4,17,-,TGTGCCAGCAGCCCGCTCGAGATGGCAGGGATGACTGAAAAACTGTTTTTT,CASSPLEMAGMTEKLFF
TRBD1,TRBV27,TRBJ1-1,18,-,TGTGCCAGCAGTCCTACCCGGGACAGATCCTACATGAACACTGAAGCTTTCTTT,CASSPTRDRSYMNTEAFF
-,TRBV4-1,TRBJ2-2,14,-,TGCGCCAGCAGCCAAGCAGGGGTCACCGGGGAGCTGTTTTTT,CASSQAGVTGELFF
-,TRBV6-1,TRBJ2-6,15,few,TGTGCCAGCAGTGAAGACAGCTCTGGGGCCAACGTCCTGACTTTC,CASSEDSSGANVLTF
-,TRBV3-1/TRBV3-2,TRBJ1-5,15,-,TGTGCCAGCAGCCAAGATACGGGGGTTGGGCAGCCCCAGCATTTT,CASSQDTGVGQPQHF
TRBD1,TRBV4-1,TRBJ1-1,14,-,TGCGCCAGCAGCCAAGGACAGGGGGCAAGTGAAGCTTTCTTT,CASSQGQGASEAFF
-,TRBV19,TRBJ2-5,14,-,TGTGCCAGTAGTATGACGACAGGTCAAGAGACCCAGTACTTC,CASSMTTGQETQYF
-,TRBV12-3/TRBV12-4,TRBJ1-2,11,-,TGTGCCAGCAGTTTGGGAGCTGGCTACACCTTC,CASSLGAGYTF
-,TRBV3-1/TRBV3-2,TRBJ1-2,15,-,TGTGCCAGCAGCCAAGAAGGAGGGCAAGCATATGGCTACACCTTC,CASSQEGGQAYGYTF
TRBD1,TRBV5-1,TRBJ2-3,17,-,TGCGCCAGCAACTTAGAGCCGGGACAGCGAAGCACAGATACGCAGTATTTT,CASNLEPGQRSTDTQYF
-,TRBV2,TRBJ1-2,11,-,TGTGCCAGCTCAAGCCTATATGGCTACACCTTC,CASSSLYGYTF
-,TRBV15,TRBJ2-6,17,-,TGTGCCACCAGCAGATGGGCAGGAGGCTCTGGGGCCAACGTCCTGACTTTC,CATSRWAGGSGANVLTF
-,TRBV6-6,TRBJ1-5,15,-,TGTGCCAGCAGCTCCGGGGGGGTGGAAAGTCAGCCCCAGCATTTT,CASSSGGVESQPQHF
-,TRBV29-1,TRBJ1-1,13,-,TGCAGCGTTGAGCAGGGGCTCTACACTGAAGCTTTCTTT,CSVEQGLYTEAFF
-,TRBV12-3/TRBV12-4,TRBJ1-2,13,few,TGTGCCAGCAGCACAACAGCTAACTATGGCTACACCTTC,CASSTTANYGYTF
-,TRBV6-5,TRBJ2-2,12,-,TGTGCCACCCACAGGGACACCGGGGAGCTGTTTTTT,CATHRDTGELFF
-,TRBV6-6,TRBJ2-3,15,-,TGTGCCAGCAGTGACAGCAAAATTAACACAGATACGCAGTATTTT,CASSDSKINTDTQYF
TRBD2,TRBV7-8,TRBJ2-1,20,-,TGTGCCAGCAGCTCAAGACTAGCGGGGGCGCTCGCCAAATCCTACAATGAGCAGTTCTTC,CASSSRLAGALAKSYNEQFF
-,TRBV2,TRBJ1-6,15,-,TGTGCCAGCAGTGAAGTCAGGGTAGCGGATTCACCCCTCCACTTT,CASSEVRVADSPLHF
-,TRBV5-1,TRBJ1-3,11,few,TGCGCCAGCAGCTCCGGGAACACCATATATTTT,CASSSGNTIYF
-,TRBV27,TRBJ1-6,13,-,TGTGCCAGCACCCCCCAAATAGTGACACCCCTCCACTTT,CASTPQIVTPLHF
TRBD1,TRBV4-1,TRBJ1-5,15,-,TGCGCCAGCAGCCAGCCGGGACAGGCTAATCAGCCCCAGCATTTT,CASSQPGQANQPQHF
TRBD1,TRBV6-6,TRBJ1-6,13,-,TGTGCCAGCGAGGGACAGGGGGGTTCACCCCTCCACTTT,CASEGQGGSPLHF